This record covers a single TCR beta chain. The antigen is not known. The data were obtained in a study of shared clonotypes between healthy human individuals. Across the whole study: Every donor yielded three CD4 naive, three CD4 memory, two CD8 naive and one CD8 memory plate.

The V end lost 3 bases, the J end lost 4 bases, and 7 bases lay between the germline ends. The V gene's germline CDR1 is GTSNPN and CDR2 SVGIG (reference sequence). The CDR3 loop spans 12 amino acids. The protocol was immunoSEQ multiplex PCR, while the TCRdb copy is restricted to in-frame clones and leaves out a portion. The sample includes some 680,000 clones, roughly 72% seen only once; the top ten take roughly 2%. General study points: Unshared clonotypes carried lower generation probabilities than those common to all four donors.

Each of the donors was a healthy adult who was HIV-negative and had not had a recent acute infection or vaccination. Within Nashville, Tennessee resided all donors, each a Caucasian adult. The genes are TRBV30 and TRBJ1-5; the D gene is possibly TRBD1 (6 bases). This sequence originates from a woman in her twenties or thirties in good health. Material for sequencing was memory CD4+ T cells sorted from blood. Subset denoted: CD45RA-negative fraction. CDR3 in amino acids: CAWRRGNQPQHF. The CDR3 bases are TGTGCCTGGAGAAGGGGGAATCAGCCCCAGCATTTT. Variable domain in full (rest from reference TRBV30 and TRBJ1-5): SQTIHQWPATLVQPVGSPLSLECTVEGTSNPNLYWYRQAAGRGLQLLFYSVGIGQISSEVPQNLSASRPQDRQFILSSKKLLLSDSGFYLCAWRRGNQPQHFGDGTRLSIL.